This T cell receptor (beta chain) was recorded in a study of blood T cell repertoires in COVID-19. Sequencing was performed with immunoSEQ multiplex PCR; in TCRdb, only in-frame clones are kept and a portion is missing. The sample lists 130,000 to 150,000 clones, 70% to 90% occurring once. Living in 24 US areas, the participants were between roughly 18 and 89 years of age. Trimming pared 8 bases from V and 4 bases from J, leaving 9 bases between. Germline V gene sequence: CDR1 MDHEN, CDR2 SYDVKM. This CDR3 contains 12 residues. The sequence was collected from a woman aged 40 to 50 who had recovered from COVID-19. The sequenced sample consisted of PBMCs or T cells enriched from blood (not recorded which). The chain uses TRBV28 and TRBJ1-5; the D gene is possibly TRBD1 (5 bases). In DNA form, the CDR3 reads TGTGCCAGCGAAACAGGAAATCAGCCCCAGCATTTT. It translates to CASETGNQPQHF.